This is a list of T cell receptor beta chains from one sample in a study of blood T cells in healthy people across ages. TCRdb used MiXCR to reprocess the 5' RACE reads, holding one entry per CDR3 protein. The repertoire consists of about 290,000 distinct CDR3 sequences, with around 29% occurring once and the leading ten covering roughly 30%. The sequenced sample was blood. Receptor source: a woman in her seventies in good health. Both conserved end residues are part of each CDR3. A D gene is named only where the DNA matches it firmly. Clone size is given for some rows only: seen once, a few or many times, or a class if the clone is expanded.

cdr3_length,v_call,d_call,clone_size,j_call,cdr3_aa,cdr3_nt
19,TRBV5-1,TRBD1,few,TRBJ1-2,CASSLDPPGTGGFNYGYTF,TGCGCCAGCAGCTTGGACCCTCCGGGGACAGGGGGTTTTAACTATGGCTACACCTTC
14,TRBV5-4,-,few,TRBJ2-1,CASSREVVYNEQFF,TGTGCCAGCTCCAGGGAGGTTGTGTACAATGAGCAGTTCTTC
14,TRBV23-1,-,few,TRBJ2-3,CASSQSGRTDTQYF,TGCGCCAGCAGTCAATCGGGTCGCACAGATACGCAGTATTTT
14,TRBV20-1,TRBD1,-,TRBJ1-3,CSARDSRSGNTIYF,TGCAGTGCCAGGGACAGCAGATCTGGAAACACCATATATTTT
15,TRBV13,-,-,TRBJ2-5,CASSPRLLPQETQYF,TGTGCCAGCAGCCCGAGACTCCTCCCACAAGAGACCCAGTACTTC
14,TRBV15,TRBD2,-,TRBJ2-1,CATRGLAGNNEQFF,TGTGCCACCAGGGGACTAGCGGGAAACAATGAGCAGTTCTTC
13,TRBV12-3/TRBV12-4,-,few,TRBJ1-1,CASSFGRDTEAFF,TGTGCCAGCAGCTTTGGCAGGGACACTGAAGCTTTCTTT
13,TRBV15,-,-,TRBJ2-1,CATSRLGDVEQFF,TGTGCCACCAGCAGATTAGGGGATGTTGAGCAGTTCTTC
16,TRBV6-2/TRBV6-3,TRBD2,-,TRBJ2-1,CASRVTSGRGHNEQFF,TGTGCCAGCAGGGTCACTAGCGGAAGGGGTCACAATGAGCAGTTCTTC
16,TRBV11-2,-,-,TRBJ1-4,CASSTNGAGKNEKLFF,TGTGCCAGCAGCACCAACGGGGCAGGAAAAAATGAAAAACTGTTTTTT
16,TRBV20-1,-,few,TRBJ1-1,CCARDGQRDMNTEAFF,TGCTGTGCTAGAGATGGCCAAAGGGACATGAACACTGAAGCTTTCTTT
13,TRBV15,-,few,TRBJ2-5,CVTSRDLKETQYF,TGTGTCACCAGCAGAGATTTAAAGGAGACCCAGTACTTC
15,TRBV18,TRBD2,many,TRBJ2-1,CASSLRTSGYNEQFF,TGTGCCAGCTCCCTTCGGACTAGCGGCTACAATGAGCAGTTCTTC
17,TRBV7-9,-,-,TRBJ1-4,CASSSSTRTANNEKLFF,TGTGCCAGCAGCTCTTCAACCCGGACAGCCAATAATGAAAAACTGTTTTTT
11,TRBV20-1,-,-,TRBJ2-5,CSAGLRETQYF,TGCAGTGCTGGTCTCCGGGAGACCCAGTACTTC
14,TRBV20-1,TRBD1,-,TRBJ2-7,CSVYRQGWEYEQYF,TGCAGTGTTTATAGACAGGGTTGGGAATACGAGCAGTACTTC
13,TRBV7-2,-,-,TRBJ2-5,CASSLAGQETKYF,TGTGCCAGCAGCTTAGCTGGACAAGAGACCAAGTACTTC
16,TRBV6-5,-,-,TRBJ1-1,CASSLQGAFMNTEAFF,TGTGCCAGCAGTTTACAGGGAGCCTTCATGAACACTGAAGCTTTCTTT
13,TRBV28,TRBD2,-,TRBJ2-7,CASSRSGSYEQYF,TGTGCCAGCAGTCGAAGCGGGAGTTACGAGCAGTACTTC
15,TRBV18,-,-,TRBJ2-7,CASSPLQGGVYEQYF,TGTGCCAGCTCACCATTACAGGGCGGGGTTTACGAGCAGTACTTC
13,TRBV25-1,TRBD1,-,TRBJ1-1,CASSATGGTEAFF,TGTGCCAGCAGTGCCACAGGGGGAACTGAAGCTTTCTTT
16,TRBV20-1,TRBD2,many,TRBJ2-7,CSARDPSAGGTYEQYF,TGCAGTGCTAGAGATCCCAGCGCGGGAGGTACCTACGAGCAGTACTTC
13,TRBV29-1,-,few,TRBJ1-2,CTILRASEGGYTF,TGCACCATCCTTCGGGCCTCGGAGGGTGGCTACACCTTC
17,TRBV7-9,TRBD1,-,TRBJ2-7,CASSLGAGGARIYEQYF,TGTGCCAGCAGCTTAGGGGCAGGGGGCGCGCGGATTTACGAGCAGTACTTC
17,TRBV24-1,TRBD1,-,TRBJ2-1,CATSDLRGTGRVNEQFF,TGTGCCACCAGTGATTTGCGAGGGACAGGAAGAGTCAATGAGCAGTTCTTC
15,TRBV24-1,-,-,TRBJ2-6,CATSDPGSGANVLTF,TGTGCCACCAGTGATCCAGGGTCTGGGGCCAACGTCCTGACTTTC
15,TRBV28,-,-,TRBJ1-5,CASSLRGRTNQPQHF,TGTGCCAGCAGTTTAAGGGGTAGGACCAATCAGCCCCAGCATTTT
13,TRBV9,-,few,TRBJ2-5,CASSVGSRETQYF,TGTGCCAGCAGCGTAGGGAGTAGAGAGACCCAGTACTTC
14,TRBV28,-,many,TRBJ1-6,CASTEGSYNSPLHF,TGTGCCAGCACTGAAGGCTCCTATAATTCACCCCTCCACTTT
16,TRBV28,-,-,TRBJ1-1,CASSLWGWERNTEAFF,TGTGCCAGCAGTTTATGGGGGTGGGAGAGAAACACTGAAGCTTTCTTT
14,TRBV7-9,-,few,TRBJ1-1,CASSTANSNTEAFF,TGTGCCAGCAGCACCGCAAACTCGAACACTGAAGCTTTCTTT
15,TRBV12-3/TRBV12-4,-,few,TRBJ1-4,CASSLYRTTNEKLFF,TGTGCCAGCAGTTTATACCGTACAACTAATGAAAAACTGTTTTTT
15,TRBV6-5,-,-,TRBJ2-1,CASSMGERAYNEQFF,TGTGCCAGCAGCATGGGTGAGCGAGCCTACAATGAGCAGTTCTTC
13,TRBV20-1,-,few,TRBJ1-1,CSASRSANTEAFF,TGCAGTGCTAGTCGATCCGCGAATACCGAAGCTTTCTTT
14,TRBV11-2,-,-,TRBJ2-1,CASSLLGSYNEQFF,TGTGCCAGCAGCTTATTAGGGTCTTACAATGAGCAGTTCTTC
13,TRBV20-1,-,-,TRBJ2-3,CSASGGGPDTQYF,TGCAGTGCTAGCGGAGGAGGTCCAGATACGCAGTATTTT
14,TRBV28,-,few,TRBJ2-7,CASSPSTLLAEQYF,TGTGCCAGCAGTCCATCGACTCTATTGGCCGAGCAGTACTTC
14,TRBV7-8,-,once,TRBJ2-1,CASSASQDQIKQFF,TGTGCCAGCAGCGCCTCTCAGGACCAGATTAAACAGTTCTTC
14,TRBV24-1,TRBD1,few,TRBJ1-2,CATSEAGTARVYTF,TGTGCCACCAGTGAGGCCGGGACAGCGCGAGTCTACACCTTC
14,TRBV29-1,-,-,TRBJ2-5,CRVAARHSEETQYF,TGCAGAGTTGCAGCCAGGCACTCCGAGGAGACCCAGTACTTC
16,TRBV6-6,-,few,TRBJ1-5,CASSTVRGSSNQPQHF,TGTGCCAGCAGTACTGTCAGGGGATCGAGCAATCAGCCCCAGCATTTT
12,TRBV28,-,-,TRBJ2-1,CASSSQYNEPFF,TGTGCCAGCAGTTCGCAGTACAATGAGCCGTTCTTC
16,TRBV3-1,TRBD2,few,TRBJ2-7,CASSQGVYSGSYEQYF,TGTGCCAGCAGCCAAGGGGTTTATAGCGGGAGTTACGAGCAGTACTTC